These 27 T cell receptor beta chains originate from one sample sequenced in a study of cytomegalovirus exposure and HLA in healthy donors. Repertoires were generated with immunoSEQ multiplex PCR, while TCRdb's copy carries only in-frame clones and drops some. The repertoire holds about 170,000 clones, around 96% seen once, with about 0.94% in the top ten. The sample consisted of PBMCs. These receptor sequences come from a woman aged 18-30 years in good health and CMV-seronegative.

This chain links TRBV5-1 with TRBJ2-1; 11 positions match TRBD1. V dropped 4 bases and J dropped 9; count of bases not matched to a gene: 6. This CDR3 comprises 14 residues. Germline CDR1 SGHRS, CDR2 YFSETQ. The CDR3 DNA is TGCGCCAGCAGCCGTGGACAGGGGGCACGTGAGCAGTTCTTC. This codes for CASSRGQGAREQFF.

The V call is TRBV6-5, the J call TRBJ1-2; the match to TRBD1 covers 8 bases. Per the germline V gene, CDR1 is MNHEY and CDR2 is SVGAGI. J gave up 4 bases and V 2 bases, and 9 bases lay outside the gene matches. The CDR3 length is 16 residues. The CDR3 DNA follows: TGTGCCAGCAGTTACATTTTCCAGGGGGCAGGCTATGGCTACACCTTC. Translating it yields CASSYIFQGAGYGYTF.

The chain is built from TRBV2 and TRBJ1-3; TRBD1 might be the D (6 bases). The CDR3 is made up of 14 amino acids. Trimming removed 3 bases from V and 3 bases from J, with 9 bases in between. Germline values: CDR1 SNHLY, CDR2 FYNNEI. CDR3 nucleotides: TGTGCCAGCAGTGATTGGGGGCTTGGAAACACCATATATTTT. It codes for CASSDWGLGNTIYF.

The J gene is TRBJ1-2, the V gene TRBV4-3; 10 bases match TRBD1. Germline CDR1 is LGHNA and CDR2 is YSLEER. The trim removed 3 bases at V and 10 bases at J, leaving 11 bases unmatched. This CDR3 comprises 15 residues. CDR3 DNA sequence: TGCGCCAGCAGCCATCCCAGACAGGGGGCGGTGGTCTACACCTTC. This sequence encodes CASSHPRQGAVVYTF.

V and J are TRBV15 and TRBJ2-5; weak D call: TRBD2 (5 bases). The V and J ends lost 6 bases and 1 base respectively, with 12 bases between them. The germline V gene encodes CDR1 LNHNV and CDR2 YYDKDF (reference sequence). There are 14 residues in the CDR3. The CDR3 sequence: CATRKTGTQETQYF. DNA for the CDR3: TGTGCCACCAGGAAGACGGGAACCCAAGAGACCCAGTACTTC.

CDR3 in amino acids: CASSRQVTNEKLFF. The CDR3 DNA sequence: TGTGCCAGCTCGAGACAGGTCACTAATGAAAAACTGTTTTTT. The chain uses TRBV2 and TRBJ1-4; the D gene is possibly TRBD1 (6 bases). The CDR3 runs to 14 residues. The germline V gene encodes CDR1 SNHLY and CDR2 FYNNEI. Trimming pared 8 bases from V and 2 bases from J, leaving 12 bases between.

This clone appeared a single time. The gene calls are TRBV27 and TRBJ1-1, with 9 bases lining up with TRBD1. Trimming removed 2 bases from V and 4 bases from J; junction bases left unmatched: 11. Looked up from germline, CDR1 is MNHEY and CDR2 is SMNVEV (reference sequence). This CDR3 region has 17 residues. CDR3 nucleotide sequence: TGTGCCAGCAGTTTAGGAGACCTCGGACAGGGGATCACTGAAGCTTTCTTT. Amino acids: CASSLGDLGQGITEAFF.

The chain uses TRBV6-1 and TRBJ2-3; 10 nucleotides line up with TRBD2. After removal of 4 bases from V and 4 bases from J, the junction contained 11 bases not matched to a gene. This CDR3 region has 17 residues. Per the germline V gene, CDR1 is MNHNS and CDR2 is SASEGT. CDR3 sequence (DNA): TGTGCCAGCAGTGCCCCAGTAGCGGGGGGCCCGGCAGATACGCAGTATTTT. It encodes CASSAPVAGGPADTQYF.

The genes are TRBV5-6 and TRBJ1-1, with 10 positions matching TRBD1. V dropped 2 bases and J dropped 8; count of bases not matched to a gene: 9. The CDR3 consists of 15 residues. Germline assignment: CDR1 SGHDT and CDR2 YYEEEE. The CDR3 is CASSFGPGTGVEAFF. CDR3 coding DNA: TGTGCCAGCAGCTTCGGTCCCGGGACAGGGGTGGAAGCTTTCTTT.

The chain recombines TRBV5-4 with TRBJ2-3; a possible D gene is TRBD1 (6 bases). Germline CDR1 reads SGHNT; CDR2 reads YYREEE (reference sequence). The CDR3 loop spans 16 amino acids. The ends were cut back, 5 bases at V and 1 base at J, with 17 bases in the middle. The CDR3 is CASSSGTHRGTDTQYF. CDR3 DNA sequence: TGTGCCAGCAGTTCCGGGACACATAGAGGCACAGATACGCAGTATTTT.

J is TRBJ2-7 and V is TRBV6-5, with TRBD2 matching 10 bases. The CDR3 has 13 amino acids. Germline CDR1 and CDR2: MNHEY and SVGAGI. Trimming at V came to 6 bases and at J to 2 bases, leaving 1 base not matched to a gene. The CDR3 DNA reads TGTGCCAGCAGAGGGACTAGCGCCTACGAGCAGTACTTC. This sequence encodes CASRGTSAYEQYF.

The rearrangement uses TRBV9 and TRBJ1-2, with 8 bases identical to TRBD1. V shed 4 bases, J shed 2 bases, and the junction held 4 bases outside the gene matches. This CDR3 is built from 14 residues. From germline, CDR1 is SGDLS and CDR2 YYNGEE. The CDR3 coding sequence is TGTGCCAGCAGCTTCCGGGACAGGAACTATGGCTACACCTTC. Amino acids: CASSFRDRNYGYTF.

The chain employs TRBV10-3 and TRBJ1-2; D is undetermined. Germline CDR1 is ENHRY and CDR2 is SYGVKD. V was clipped by 2 bases and J by 0 bases, with 16 bases between them. The CDR3 runs 17 residues. CDR3 region: CAISEEVIAPANYGYTF. CDR3 nucleotide sequence: TGTGCCATCAGTGAGGAGGTCATAGCCCCAGCTAACTATGGCTACACCTTC.

The chain joins TRBV5-4 to TRBJ1-1; D is unclear. Trimming pared 3 bases from V and 1 base from J, leaving 13 bases between. Germline values: CDR1 SGHNT, CDR2 YYREEE (reference sequence). CDR3 size: 15 residues. The DNA for the CDR3 is TGTGCCAGCAGCTCTACCGGGGAGGGGAACACTGAAGCTTTCTTT. The encoded protein is CASSSTGEGNTEAFF.

The rearrangement links TRBV4-1 to TRBJ1-5; D perhaps matches TRBD1 (5 bases). The germline V gene has CDR1 MGHRA and CDR2 YSYEKL. V shed 6 bases and J shed 7 bases, with 13 bases lying between them. This CDR3 contains 13 residues. The CDR3 sequence: CASSPKGNQPQHF. The CDR3 DNA reads TGCGCCAGCAGTCCTAAGGGGAACCAGCCCCAGCATTTT.

The chain recombines TRBV2 with TRBJ2-7, with D possibly being TRBD2 (7 bases). Deletions cut 9 bases from V and 6 bases from J, with 21 bases between. Germline V gives CDR1 SNHLY, CDR2 FYNNEI. CDR3 size: 14 residues. The CDR3 reads CASERGGGTGEQYF. Here the CDR3 DNA reads TGTGCCAGTGAGAGAGGGGGGGGGACCGGCGAGCAGTACTTC.

The CDR3, as DNA: TGTGCCAGCAGCTTACCGACAGGGGGCTATAATAATTCACCCCTCCACTTT. It is translated as CASSLPTGGYNNSPLHF. This rearrangement joins TRBV7-2 to TRBJ1-6; 10 nucleotides match TRBD1. The CDR3 is 17 residues long. Looked up from germline, CDR1 is SGHTA and CDR2 is FQGNSA. The ends lost 2 bases at V and 5 bases at J; junction bases unmatched: 6.

The rearrangement links TRBV9 to TRBJ1-1, with 7 bases fitting TRBD1. Germline lookup yields CDR1 SGDLS and CDR2 YYNGEE. V trimming: 5 bases; J trimming: 2 bases; junction bases outside the gene matches: 15. The CDR3 length is 17 residues. CDR3 protein: CASRAPAQGNINTEAFF. CDR3 bases: TGTGCCAGCAGGGCCCCCGCACAGGGGAACATAAACACTGAAGCTTTCTTT. Looking up the rest from reference TRBV9 and TRBJ1-1 gives the full variable domain: DSGVTQTPKHLITATGQRVTLRCSPRSGDLSVYWYQQSLDQGLQFLIQYYNGEERAKGNILERFSAQQFPDLHSELNLSSLELGDSALYFCASRAPAQGNINTEAFFGQGTRLTVV.

The rearrangement uses TRBV30 and TRBJ1-1; D gene unclear. CDR3 size: 14 residues. Trimming stripped 0 bases from V and 2 bases from J, with 10 bases between. Germline V gene sequence: CDR1 GTSNPN, CDR2 SVGIG (reference sequence). The chain's CDR3 is CAWSVTGINTEAFF. Here the CDR3 DNA reads TGTGCCTGGAGTGTCACGGGGATAAACACTGAAGCTTTCTTT.

This sequence joins TRBV6-5 and TRBJ1-2, with 7 bases lining up with TRBD1. The CDR3 totals 12 residues. Germline V CDR1 and CDR2: MNHEY, SVGAGI. Germline trimming cut 10 bases from V and 2 bases from J; bases unmatched to any gene: 4. CDR3 amino acids: CATRQGNYGYTF. The CDR3 DNA reads TGTGCCACCCGACAGGGCAACTATGGCTACACCTTC.

This clone was observed once. The rearrangement uses TRBV4-1 and TRBJ1-2, with D maybe TRBD1 (5 bases). V was clipped by 4 bases and J by 4 bases, with 13 bases between them. The CDR3 is made up of 14 amino acids. Per germline, CDR1 MGHRA and CDR2 YSYEKL. CDR3 DNA sequence: TGCGCCAGCAGCCGTCAGGGCTTGGGCTATGGCTACACCTTC. Protein: CASSRQGLGYGYTF.

V usage is TRBV4-3 and J usage is TRBJ1-3; D is unresolved. Trimming took 1 base from V and 2 from J, leaving 9 bases between them. The CDR3 has 15 residues. Germline V gives CDR1 LGHNA, CDR2 YSLEER. In DNA form, the CDR3 reads TGCGCCAGCAGCCAAGGCCGGGTCGCTGGAAACACCATATATTTT. It specifies CASSQGRVAGNTIYF.

The rearrangement uses TRBV7-9 and TRBJ1-5; D call uncertain. The V end lost 3 bases, the J end lost 5 bases, and 5 bases lay between the germline ends. Per germline, CDR1 SEHNR and CDR2 FQNEAQ (reference sequence). This CDR3 contains 12 residues. CDR3 region: CASSFQDQPQHF. Here the CDR3 DNA reads TGTGCCAGCAGCTTCCAGGATCAGCCCCAGCATTTT. Full variable domain (remainder filled in from reference TRBV7-9 and TRBJ1-5): DTGVSQNPRHKITKRGQNVTFRCDPISEHNRLYWYRQTLGQGPEFLTYFQNEAQLEKSRLLSDRFSAERPKGSFSTLEIQRTEQGDSAMYLCASSFQDQPQHFGDGTRLSIL.

V and J are TRBV4-1 and TRBJ1-4; 9 bases are shared with TRBD1. Germline V lookup: CDR1 MGHRA, CDR2 YSYEKL. This CDR3 is 17 amino acids long. The J segment lost 5 bases and the V segment lost 5 bases, leaving 12 bases of the junction unmatched. CDR3 loop: CASSKTPSGQGNEKLFF. The CDR3 DNA is TGCGCCAGCAGCAAAACCCCGTCGGGACAGGGAAATGAAAAACTGTTTTTT.

V and J are TRBV11-3 and TRBJ2-1; the match to TRBD2 covers 10 bases. CDR3 size: 14 residues. Germline CDR1 reads SGHNT; CDR2 reads YENEEA. V gave up 5 bases and J gave up 4 bases; unmatched junction bases: 2. CDR3 loop: CASSRTSGYNEQFF. CDR3 bases: TGTGCCAGCAGCCGGACTAGCGGATACAATGAGCAGTTCTTC.

CDR3 protein: CASIPGEGNYGYTF. The DNA for the CDR3 is TGTGCCAGTATTCCAGGGGAAGGAAACTATGGCTACACCTTC. The chain is built from TRBV19 and TRBJ1-2, with TRBD1 as a possible D gene (6 bases). The CDR3 spans 14 residues. With 7 bases removed from V and 2 bases from J, the gap between germline ends came to 14 bases. The germline V gene has CDR1 LNHDA and CDR2 SQIVND (reference sequence).

The chain joins TRBV5-6 to TRBJ1-1; D might be TRBD1 (6 bases). Germline CDR1 and CDR2: SGHDT and YYEEEE. V lost 1 base to trimming and J lost 3 bases, with 16 bases between them. This CDR3 spans 16 amino acids. CDR3 nucleotides: TGTGCCAGCAGCTTGTTGTGGAACAGGGATTACACTGAAGCTTTCTTT. Translated: CASSLLWNRDYTEAFF.